One and the same sample provided the 8 T cell receptor beta chains below, sequenced in a study of PD-1 blockade in classical Hodgkin lymphoma. Brentuximab vedotin exposure varied among the patients, all of whom had relapsed after autologous stem cell transplantation. Thawed PBMCs were the source of CD8+ T cells, obtained through magnetic negative selection. Clones were read by immunoSEQ multiplex PCR, and TCRdb kept only the in-frame ones, dropping some. The repertoire holds a few thousand clones, with around 63% as singletons. The starting material was CD8+ T cells from blood, obtained at baseline. These receptors came from a human donor with classical Hodgkin lymphoma.

The rearrangement uses TRBV13 and TRBJ2-1; TRBD1 matches at 8 bases. The CDR3 is made up of 19 amino acids. V lost 5 bases and J lost 0; bases outside the gene matches: 15. CDR1 is PRHDT, CDR2 FYEKMQ, per germline (reference sequence). CDR3 region: CASSPQGARTSPSYNEQFF. Written as DNA, the CDR3 is TGTGCCAGCAGCCCCCAGGGGGCGCGGACTTCCCCCTCCTACAATGAGCAGTTCTTC.

The chain has TRBV13 and TRBJ1-5; tentatively, D is TRBD1 (6 bases). Germline values: CDR1 PRHDT, CDR2 FYEKMQ (reference sequence). Trimming stripped 5 bases from V and 4 bases from J, with 12 bases between. The CDR3 runs to 14 residues. The CDR3 loop reads CASSEGQQNQPQHF. The CDR3 DNA is TGTGCCAGCAGCGAAGGACAGCAAAATCAGCCCCAGCATTTT. Looking up the rest from reference TRBV13 and TRBJ1-5 gives the full variable domain: AAGVIQSPRHLIKEKRETATLKCYPIPRHDTVYWYQQGPGQDPQFLISFYEKMQSDKGSIPDRFSAQQFSDYHSELNMSSLELGDSALYFCASSEGQQNQPQHFGDGTRLSIL.

This chain uses TRBV15 with TRBJ2-2; D perhaps matches TRBD2 (6 bases). The CDR3 sequence is 14 residues long. V gave up 0 bases and J gave up 8 bases, with 10 bases separating them. Per the germline V gene, CDR1 is LNHNV and CDR2 is YYDKDF (reference sequence). The CDR3 sequence: CATSRDAGGGELFF. The CDR3 nucleotides read TGTGCCACCAGCAGAGATGCCGGGGGAGGGGAGCTGTTTTTT.

The chain recombines TRBV4-1 with TRBJ2-7, with 13 bases matching TRBD2. Per germline, CDR1 MGHRA and CDR2 YSYEKL. Trimming cost V 0 bases and J 5 bases; bases outside gene matches: 1. CDR3 size: 15 residues. CDR3 sequence: CASSQDGLAGDEQYF. In DNA, the CDR3 is TGCGCCAGCAGCCAAGATGGACTAGCGGGAGACGAGCAGTACTTC.

J is TRBJ2-1 and V is TRBV5-4, with 7 bases identical to TRBD2. V was clipped by 1 base and J by 8 bases; unmatched bases: 9. Germline lookup yields CDR1 SGHNT and CDR2 YYREEE (reference sequence). This CDR3 is built from 15 residues. DNA for the CDR3: TGTGCCAGCAGCTTGTCTGGCGGGAGTAAAGATGAGCAGTTCTTC. Translating it yields CASSLSGGSKDEQFF. The variable domain in full, completed from reference TRBV5-4 and TRBJ2-1, reads ETGVTQSPTHLIKTRGQQVTLRCSSQSGHNTVSWYQQALGQGPQFIFQYYREEENGRGNFPPRFSGLQFPNYSSELNVNALELDDSALYLCASSLSGGSKDEQFFGPGTRLTVL.

A single count supports this clone. The rearrangement links TRBV6-4 to TRBJ2-1, with D possibly being TRBD2 (5 bases). Germline values: CDR1 MRHNA, CDR2 SNTAGT. The CDR3 is made up of 15 amino acids. With 4 bases removed from V and 5 bases from J, the gap between germline ends came to 15 bases. The CDR3 DNA sequence: TGTGCCAGCAGTGCGTCGGAAGAGGGCCACAATGAGCAGTTCTTC. Translation gives CASSASEEGHNEQFF.

The V and J genes are TRBV27 and TRBJ2-7, with 9 nucleotides matching TRBD2. Unmatched junction bases numbered 0, after V lost 2 bases and J lost 4 bases. This CDR3 region has 13 residues. Germline CDR1 and CDR2: MNHEY and SMNVEV (reference sequence). DNA for the CDR3: TGTGCCAGCAGTTTAGCGGGAGGGTACGAGCAGTACTTC. It yields the protein CASSLAGGYEQYF.

The rearrangement uses TRBV6-5 and TRBJ2-7; 9 bases are shared with TRBD2. The V gene end was trimmed by 0 bases and the J gene end by 2 bases; junction bases not matched to a gene: 2. CDR1 and CDR2 from the germline V gene are MNHEY and SVGAGI. This CDR3 comprises 15 residues. The CDR3 spells CASSYSTSGTYEQYF. The CDR3 DNA follows: TGTGCCAGCAGTTACTCGACTAGCGGTACCTACGAGCAGTACTTC.